The rows below give T cell receptor beta chains drawn from one sample of a study of T cells in Graves' hyperthyroidism and ophthalmopathy. TCRdb called the multiplex PCR reads again in MiXCR, with one record for every CDR3 protein. The sample holds approximately 620,000 distinct CDR3 sequences, approximately 16% seen once. Sequencing input: blood. Receptors were obtained from a woman aged 40-49 years with Graves' ophthalmopathy. The CDR3 runs from the conserved cysteine through the conserved F or W.

>TRBV2|TRBJ1-2
CASSENSYCGYTF
>TRBV6-1|TRBJ1-2
CASTFVAGAGGYTF
>TRBV4-1|TRBJ1-6
CASSPGQGRVGSPLHF
>TRBV6-1|TRBJ2-7
CASRLSGNSYEQYF
>TRBV3-1|TRBJ2-3
CASSPGLRGQYF
>TRBV11-1|TRBJ2-1
CASSEGRVYNEQFF
>TRBV3-1|TRBJ2-3
CASSQVRGRVTDTQYF
>TRBV2|TRBJ1-5
CASTQTVTGTQPQHF
>TRBV20-1|TRBJ2-1
CSAETGDNEQFF
>TRBV6-1|TRBJ2-1
CASSQGGTGGNEQFF
>TRBV18|TRBJ2-5
CASSPGLPETQYF
>TRBV4-2|TRBJ2-2
CASSQVLAGDLPGELFF
>TRBV19|TRBJ1-1
CASSISGSTEAFF
>TRBV29-1|TRBJ2-3
CSVEVGYGTDTQYF
>TRBV19|TRBJ2-7
CASIPGHFEDEQYF
>TRBV28|TRBJ2-4
CASSFLGVAAKNIQYF
>TRBV28|TRBJ2-5
CASSPPDRGRETQYF
>TRBV10-3|TRBJ1-1
CAIRPQGNTEAFF
>TRBV27|TRBJ2-3
CASSPQGWDTQYF
>TRBV7-3|TRBJ2-1
CASSSRLAAANEQFF
>TRBV7-2|TRBJ2-3
CASSLDQTVTQYF
>TRBV3-1|TRBJ2-1
CASSQEGASGKDEQFF
>TRBV6-1|TRBJ2-7
CASSEGPRYEQYF
>TRBV7-4|TRBJ2-1
CASSLATKATSGGPYQSYNEQFF
>TRBV2|TRBJ2-5
CASSVLREAYF
>TRBV20-1|TRBJ2-1
CSAREVGTYNEQFF
>TRBV20-1|TRBJ2-1
CSAASGGRYNEQFF
>TRBV9|TRBJ2-3
CASSVASTDTQYF
>TRBV5-1|TRBJ2-7
CASSRQVGYEQYF
>TRBV20-1|TRBJ1-4
CSARDSGTVDEKLFF
>TRBV5-1|TRBJ1-5
CASSTEGGPEQPQHF
>TRBV6-4|TRBJ1-1
CASSVRGSSTEAFF